This TCR beta chain was captured by sequencing in a study of blood T cell repertoires in COVID-19. Assay used: immunoSEQ multiplex PCR; TCRdb lists only in-frame clones, some missing. The profile covers about 250,000 clones, with about 80% appearing a single time and about 8.1% taken by the ten largest. Trimming removed 1 base from V and 1 base from J, with 7 bases in between. Germline loops: CDR1 SGHTA, CDR2 FQGNSA. The CDR3 is made up of 14 amino acids. Material: peripheral blood. This chain links TRBV7-2 with TRBJ2-5, with D perhaps matching TRBD2 (5 bases). This clonotype originated in a man older than 75 with acute or convalescent COVID-19. The CDR3 here is CASSLGTFQETQYF. CDR3 sequence (DNA): TGTGCCAGCAGCTTAGGGACTTTCCAAGAGACCCAGTACTTC.